Listed here are 19 T cell receptor beta chains from one sample, sequenced in a study of cytomegalovirus exposure and HLA in healthy donors. The primer mix had 60 Vbeta and 13 Jbeta primers. Here immunoSEQ multiplex PCR was the method, and the copy in TCRdb shows in-frame clones only, minus some. The data show about 93,000 clones, with around three quarters seen just once and around 0.63% held by the top ten. The specimen sequenced was PBMCs. These receptors were taken from a young man in good health and CMV-seronegative.

The chain has TRBV4-1 and TRBJ1-5; D not resolved. CDR3 size: 15 residues. Trimming cost V 4 bases and J 2 bases, with 12 bases left between them. Germline V gene data show CDR1 as MGHRA and CDR2 as YSYEKL. The CDR3 bases are TGCGCCAGCAGCCTCAACGTCGGTGGCAATCAGCCCCAGCATTTT. Translated: CASSLNVGGNQPQHF.

The chain joins TRBV11-2 to TRBJ1-6, with D maybe TRBD1 (5 bases). This CDR3 spans 18 amino acids. The germline V gene encodes CDR1 SGHAT and CDR2 FQNNGV. Deletions cut 5 bases from V and 6 bases from J, with 23 bases between. In DNA form, the CDR3 reads TGTGCCAGCAGCGATATCAAGGTTACAGGTGCTACTAATTCACCCCTCCACTTT. Translated, it gives CASSDIKVTGATNSPLHF.

This chain connects TRBV10-1 to TRBJ2-2; D is perhaps TRBD2 (6 bases). The CDR3 consists of 15 residues. The V gene lost 2 bases and the J gene lost 4 bases, with 11 bases spanning the gap. Germline loops: CDR1 WNHNN, CDR2 SYGVQD (reference sequence). The CDR3 DNA reads as TGCGCCAGCAGTGAGGGAGGGAGTTCCACCGGGGAGCTGTTTTTT. This codes for CASSEGGSSTGELFF.

The chain combines TRBV5-6 with TRBJ2-1; TRBD2 matches 12 bases. In germline, CDR1 is SGHDT, CDR2 YYEEEE. V was clipped by 3 bases and J by 2 bases; unmatched bases: 12. There are 19 residues in the CDR3. CDR3 sequence (DNA): TGTGCCAGCAGCTCTTCTAGCGGGAGGGCCCGGGACGCCTACAATGAGCAGTTCTTC. As protein: CASSSSSGRARDAYNEQFF.

The CDR3 DNA sequence: TGTGCCAGCAGCTTAGATGACTCTCGGGGATCCCTCGAGCAGTACTTC. Protein sequence: CASSLDDSRGSLEQYF. The chain links TRBV5-5 to TRBJ2-7, with D possibly TRBD2 on 5 matching bases. The CDR3 runs 16 residues. Germline CDR1 reads SGHKS; CDR2 reads YYEKEE (reference sequence). Deletions cut 2 bases from V and 6 bases from J, with 21 bases between.

The gene calls are TRBV19 and TRBJ1-6, with D maybe TRBD1 (5 bases). The length of the CDR3 is 16 residues. The ends were cut back, 5 bases at V and 1 base at J, with 12 bases in the middle. In germline, CDR1 is LNHDA, CDR2 SQIVND (reference sequence). In DNA form, the CDR3 reads TGTGCCAGTAGTTCCCTCGGGGGTTCCTATAATTCACCCCTCCACTTT. Amino acid sequence: CASSSLGGSYNSPLHF.

This chain joins TRBV19 and TRBJ1-1, with D tentatively TRBD1 (6 bases). The CDR3 has 15 residues. CDR1 LNHDA and CDR2 SQIVND come from the germline V gene (reference sequence). The V end lost 4 bases, the J end lost 6 bases, and 18 bases lay between the germline ends. The CDR3 nucleotides read TGTGCCAGTAGTAGCGACAGGAAGGGAAACTCTGAAGCTTTCTTT. Translating gives CASSSDRKGNSEAFF.

The rearrangement joins TRBV28 to TRBJ2-7; D unclear. Germline assignment: CDR1 MDHEN and CDR2 SYDVKM. The CDR3 covers 14 residues. V lost 2 bases, J lost 0 bases, and 8 bases lay in between. The chain's CDR3 is CASSLTHSSYEQYV. In DNA, the CDR3 is TGTGCCAGCAGTTTAACGCATAGCTCCTACGAGCAGTACGTC.

The V gene is TRBV29-1, the J gene TRBJ1-2; D may be TRBD1 (5 bases). CDR1 SQVTM and CDR2 ANQGSEA come from the germline V gene. The V end was cut by 7 bases, the J end by 8 bases, with 17 bases between. The CDR3 is made up of 12 amino acids. The CDR3 coding sequence is TGCAGCGCCGGAGGGGACGCAGGAGGCTACACCTTC. This sequence encodes CSAGGDAGGYTF.

The CDR3 is CASSSGQRGYTF. The CDR3 DNA reads as TGTGCCAGCAGCTCTGGACAGCGTGGCTACACCTTC. V is TRBV7-2 and J is TRBJ1-2, with D perhaps TRBD1 (6 bases). V shed 4 bases and J shed 7 bases, with 10 bases lying between them. The CDR3 extends over 12 amino acids. Germline V gene data show CDR1 as SGHTA and CDR2 as FQGNSA.

The chain uses TRBV5-1 and TRBJ2-7, with TRBD1 matching over 9 bases. The CDR3 sequence is 17 residues long. The V gene end was trimmed by 4 bases and the J gene end by 0 bases; junction bases not matched to a gene: 11. The V gene's germline CDR1 is SGHRS and CDR2 YFSETQ. The CDR3 sequence is CASSITTGGASSYEQYF. DNA of the CDR3: TGCGCCAGCAGCATTACTACAGGGGGCGCGTCCTCCTACGAGCAGTACTTC.

This clone was detected once. The chain links TRBV5-1 to TRBJ1-3; TRBD1 aligns across 8 bases. CDR1 and CDR2 from the germline V gene are SGHRS and YFSETQ. The CDR3 is 16 residues long. V shed 4 bases and J 4 bases; nucleotides not matched to a gene: 10. Written as DNA, the CDR3 is TGCGCCAGCAGCGGAAACGCAGGGGGCGCGGGAAACACCATATATTTT. Translation: CASSGNAGGAGNTIYF.

This chain connects TRBV19 to TRBJ1-1; 8 nucleotides align to TRBD1. CDR1 is LNHDA, CDR2 SQIVND, per germline (reference sequence). The CDR3 totals 14 residues. After removal of 5 bases from V and 11 bases from J, the junction contained 13 bases not matched to a gene. CDR3 DNA: TGTGCCAGTAGTTCCCGGGACAGGCCCGGGGTGGCTTTCTTT. It encodes CASSSRDRPGVAFF.

The rearrangement joins TRBV2 to TRBJ1-2; D remains ambiguous. This CDR3 region has 11 residues. Germline CDR1 SNHLY, CDR2 FYNNEI. V dropped 6 bases and J dropped 8 bases, with 10 bases sitting between them. In DNA, the CDR3 is TGTGCCAGCAGCCCCTCGGGGGGCTACACCTTC. Protein product: CASSPSGGYTF. Full variable domain (outside the CDR3, taken from reference TRBV2 and TRBJ1-2): EPEVTQTPSHQVTQMGQEVILRCVPISNHLYFYWYRQILGQKVEFLVSFYNNEISEKSEIFDDQFSVERPDGSNFTLKIRSTKLEDSAMYFCASSPSGGYTFGSGTRLTVV.

J is TRBJ1-1 and V is TRBV5-1, with a tentative D call TRBD1 (5 bases). The CDR3 is 16 residues long. V was trimmed by 2 bases and J by 0 bases, leaving 14 bases between them. Germline-derived CDR1 and CDR2 are SGHRS and YFSETQ. CDR3 bases: TGCGCCAGCAGCTTTACAGGTTTCGCCATGAACACTGAAGCTTTCTTT. It translates to CASSFTGFAMNTEAFF.

V is TRBV5-4 and J is TRBJ2-5; 14 nucleotides match TRBD2. V lost 2 bases and J lost 4; bases outside the gene matches: 1. The germline V gene has CDR1 SGHNT and CDR2 YYREEE (reference sequence). CDR3 length: 15 amino acids. The CDR3 is CASSFGTSGGETQYF. Written as DNA, the CDR3 is TGTGCCAGCAGCTTTGGGACTAGCGGGGGAGAGACCCAGTACTTC.

The V call is TRBV27, the J call TRBJ2-5; a possible D gene is TRBD2 (5 bases). Gene TRBJ2-7 matches the end of the DNA better, so the J call may be wrong. There are 13 residues in the CDR3. Germline-derived CDR1 and CDR2 are MNHEY and SMNVEV (reference sequence). The CDR3 protein is CASSPPGWYEQYF. CDR3 in DNA: TGTGCCAGCAGTCCCCCGGGATGGTACGAGCAGTACTTC.

In its sample, this clone was seen a few times. This chain links TRBV5-1 with TRBJ1-1, with D possibly being TRBD1 (6 bases). The CDR3 runs 14 residues. Germline V gene sequence: CDR1 SGHRS, CDR2 YFSETQ. Trimming removed 1 base from V and 5 bases from J, with 12 bases in between. CDR3 protein: CASSLWQGNTEAFF. DNA for the CDR3: TGCGCCAGCAGCTTGTGGCAGGGGAATACTGAAGCTTTCTTT.

The chain is built from TRBV19 and TRBJ1-1, with 7 positions matching TRBD1. The CDR3 sequence is 13 residues long. Germline-derived CDR1 and CDR2 are LNHDA and SQIVND (reference sequence). V lost 7 bases to trimming and J lost 1 base; unmatched junction nucleotides: 3. The chain's CDR3 is CASTYRGNTEAFF. The CDR3 DNA reads TGTGCCAGTACCTACAGGGGGAACACTGAAGCTTTCTTT.